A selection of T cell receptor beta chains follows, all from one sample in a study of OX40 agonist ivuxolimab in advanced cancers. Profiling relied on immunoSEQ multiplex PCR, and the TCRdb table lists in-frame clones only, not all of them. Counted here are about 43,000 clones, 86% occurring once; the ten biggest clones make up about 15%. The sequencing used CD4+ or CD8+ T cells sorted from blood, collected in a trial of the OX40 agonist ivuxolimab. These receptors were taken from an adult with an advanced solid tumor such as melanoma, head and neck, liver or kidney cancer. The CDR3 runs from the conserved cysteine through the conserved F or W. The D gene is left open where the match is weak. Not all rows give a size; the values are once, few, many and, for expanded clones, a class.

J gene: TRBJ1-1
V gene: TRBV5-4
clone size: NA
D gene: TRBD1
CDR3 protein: CASRYQGVNTEAFF
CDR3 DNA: TGTGCCAGCAGATACCAGGGGGTGAACACTGAAGCTTTCTTT

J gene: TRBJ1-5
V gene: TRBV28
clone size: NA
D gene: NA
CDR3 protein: CASSFGRKQSSNQPQHF
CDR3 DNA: TGTGCCAGCAGTTTCGGTCGAAAACAGTCTAGCAATCAGCCCCAGCATTTT

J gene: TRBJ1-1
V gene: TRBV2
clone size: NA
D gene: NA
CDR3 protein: CASSRDHTEAFF
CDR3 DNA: TGTGCCAGCAGCCGGGACCACACTGAAGCTTTCTTT

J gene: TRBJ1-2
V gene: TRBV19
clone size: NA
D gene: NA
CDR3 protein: CASSIKETNYGYTF
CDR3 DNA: TGTGCCAGTAGTATCAAGGAAACTAACTATGGCTACACCTTC

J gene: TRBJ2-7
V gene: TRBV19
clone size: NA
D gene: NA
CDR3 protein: CASSSRDTGYEQYF
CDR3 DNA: TGTGCCAGTAGTAGCCGGGACACGGGCTACGAGCAGTACTTC

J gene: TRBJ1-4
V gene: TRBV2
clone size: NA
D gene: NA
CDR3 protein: CASSLSGGEKLFF
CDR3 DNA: TGTGCCAGCAGTTTGAGCGGTGGTGAAAAACTGTTTTTT

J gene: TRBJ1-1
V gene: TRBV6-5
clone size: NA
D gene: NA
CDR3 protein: CASSPLRDGEAFF
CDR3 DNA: TGTGCCAGCAGCCCTCTTCGGGACGGTGAAGCTTTCTTT

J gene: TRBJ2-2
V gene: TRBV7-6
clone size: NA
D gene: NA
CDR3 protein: CASSLYGLGVSGELFF
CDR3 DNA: TGTGCCAGCAGCTTATACGGATTGGGAGTTAGCGGGGAGCTGTTTTTT

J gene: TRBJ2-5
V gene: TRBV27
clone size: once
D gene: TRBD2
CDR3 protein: CASSLVPGGAQETQYF
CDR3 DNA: TGTGCCAGCAGTTTGGTACCCGGGGGGGCTCAAGAGACCCAGTACTTC

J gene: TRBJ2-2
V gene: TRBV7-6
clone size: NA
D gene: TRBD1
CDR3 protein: CASSLTRDRGLSYTGELFF
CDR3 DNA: TGTGCCAGCAGCTTAACCCGGGACAGGGGGCTGTCATACACCGGGGAGCTGTTTTTT

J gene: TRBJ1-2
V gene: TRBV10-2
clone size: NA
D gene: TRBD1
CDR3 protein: CASSDETGYSGYTF
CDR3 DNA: TGCGCCAGCAGTGACGAGACAGGGTACTCTGGCTACACCTTC

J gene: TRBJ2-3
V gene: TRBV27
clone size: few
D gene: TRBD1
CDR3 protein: CASSLWGQTGRDTQYF
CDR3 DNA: TGTGCCAGCAGTTTATGGGGCCAGACAGGGAGAGATACGCAGTATTTT

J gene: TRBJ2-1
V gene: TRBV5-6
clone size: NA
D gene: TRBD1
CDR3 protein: CASSFGQVTGEQFF
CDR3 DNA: TGTGCCAGCAGCTTCGGCCAGGTGACAGGGGAGCAGTTCTTC

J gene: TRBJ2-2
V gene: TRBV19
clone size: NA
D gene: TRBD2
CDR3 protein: CASSPRTSGRGTGELLF
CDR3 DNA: TGTGCCAGTAGCCCAAGGACTAGCGGGAGGGGTACCGGGGAGCTGCTTTTT

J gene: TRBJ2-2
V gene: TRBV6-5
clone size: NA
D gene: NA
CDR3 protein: CASSAARAGELFF
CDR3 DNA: TGTGCCAGCAGTGCCGCGCGGGCCGGGGAGCTGTTTTTT

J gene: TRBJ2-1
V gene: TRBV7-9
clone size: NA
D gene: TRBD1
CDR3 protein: CASSHPRQGSYNEQFF
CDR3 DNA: TGTGCCAGCAGCCACCCCCGACAGGGATCCTACAATGAGCAGTTCTTC

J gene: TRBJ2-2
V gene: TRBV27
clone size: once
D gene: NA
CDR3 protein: CASSAGTNTGELFF
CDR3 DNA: TGTGCCAGCAGTGCCGGGACGAACACCGGGGAGCTGTTTTTT

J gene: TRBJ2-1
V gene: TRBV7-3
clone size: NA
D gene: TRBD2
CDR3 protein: CASSSLAGGYNEQFF
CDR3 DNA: TGTGCCAGCAGCTCTCTAGCGGGAGGCTACAATGAGCAGTTCTTC

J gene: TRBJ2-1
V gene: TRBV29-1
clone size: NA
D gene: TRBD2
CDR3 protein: CSVELAGVAYNEQFF
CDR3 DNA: TGCAGCGTAGAACTAGCGGGAGTGGCCTACAATGAGCAGTTCTTC

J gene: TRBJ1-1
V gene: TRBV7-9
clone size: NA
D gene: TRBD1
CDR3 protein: CASSTSQGKEAFF
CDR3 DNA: TGTGCCAGCAGCACCTCACAGGGGAAAGAGGCTTTCTTT

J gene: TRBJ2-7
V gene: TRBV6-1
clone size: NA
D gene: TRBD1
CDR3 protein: CASSEAGTGVYEQYF
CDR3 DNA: TGTGCCAGCAGTGAAGCCGGGACAGGGGTCTACGAGCAGTACTTC

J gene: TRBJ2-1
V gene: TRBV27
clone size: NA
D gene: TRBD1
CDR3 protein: CASRTGYNEQFF
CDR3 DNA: TGTGCCAGCCGGACAGGATACAATGAGCAGTTCTTC

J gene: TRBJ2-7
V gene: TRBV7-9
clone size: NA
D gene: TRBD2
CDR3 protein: CASSLLAGGPDGQYF
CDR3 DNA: TGTGCCAGCAGCTTATTGGCGGGAGGGCCTGACGGGCAGTACTTC

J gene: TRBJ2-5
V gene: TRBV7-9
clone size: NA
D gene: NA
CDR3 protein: CASSLVGSGAHQETQYF
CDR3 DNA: TGTGCCAGCAGCTTGGTAGGGTCAGGGGCGCACCAAGAGACCCAGTACTTC

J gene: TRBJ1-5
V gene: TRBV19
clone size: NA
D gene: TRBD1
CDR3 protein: CASSIGTDYSNQPQHF
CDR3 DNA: TGTGCCAGTAGTATTGGGACAGACTATAGCAATCAGCCCCAGCATTTT

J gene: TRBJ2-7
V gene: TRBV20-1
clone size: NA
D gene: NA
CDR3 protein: CSANRDNEQYF
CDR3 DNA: TGCAGTGCAAACCGGGACAACGAGCAGTACTTC

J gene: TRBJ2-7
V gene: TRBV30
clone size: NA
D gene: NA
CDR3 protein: CAWGTQGDEQYF
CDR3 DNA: TGTGCCTGGGGGACACAGGGTGACGAGCAGTACTTC

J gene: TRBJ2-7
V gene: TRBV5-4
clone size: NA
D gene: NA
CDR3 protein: CASSLGGDEQYF
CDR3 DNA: TGTGCCAGCAGCTTGGGGGGAGACGAGCAGTACTTC

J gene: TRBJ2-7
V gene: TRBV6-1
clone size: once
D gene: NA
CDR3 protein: CASSPTLTSSYEQYF
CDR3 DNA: TGTGCCAGCAGTCCAACCCTCACGAGCTCCTACGAGCAGTACTTC

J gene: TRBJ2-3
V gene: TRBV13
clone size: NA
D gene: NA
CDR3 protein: CASSFNGAGDTQYF
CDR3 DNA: TGTGCCAGCAGCTTTAATGGGGCGGGAGATACGCAGTATTTT

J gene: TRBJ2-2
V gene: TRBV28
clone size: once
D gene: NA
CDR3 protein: CASSLRLTNTGELFF
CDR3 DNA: TGTGCCAGCAGCCTCCGGCTAACGAACACCGGGGAGCTGTTTTTT

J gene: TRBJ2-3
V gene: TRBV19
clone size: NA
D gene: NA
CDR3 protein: CASSMALSTDTQYF
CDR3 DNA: TGTGCCAGTAGTATGGCCCTTTCCACAGATACGCAGTATTTT

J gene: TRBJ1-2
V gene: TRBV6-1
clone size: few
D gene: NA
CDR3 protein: CASRGQNYGYTF
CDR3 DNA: TGTGCCAGCAGAGGACAGAACTATGGCTACACCTTC

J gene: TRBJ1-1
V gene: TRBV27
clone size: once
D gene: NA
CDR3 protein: CASSLFSSGTEAFF
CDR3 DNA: TGTGCCAGCAGTTTATTTTCGTCGGGGACTGAAGCTTTCTTT

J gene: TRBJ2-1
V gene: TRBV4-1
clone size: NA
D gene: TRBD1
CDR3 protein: CASSPWGTGTHEQFF
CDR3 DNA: TGCGCCAGCAGCCCGTGGGGGACAGGGACGCATGAGCAGTTCTTC

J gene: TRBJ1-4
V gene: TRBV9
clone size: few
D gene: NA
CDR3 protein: CASSETDGNEKLFF
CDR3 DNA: TGTGCCAGCAGCGAAACAGACGGTAATGAAAAACTGTTTTTT

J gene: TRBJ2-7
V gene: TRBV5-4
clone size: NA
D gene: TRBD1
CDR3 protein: CASSLDGTGVDEQYF
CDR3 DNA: TGTGCCAGCAGCTTGGACGGGACAGGGGTGGACGAGCAGTACTTC

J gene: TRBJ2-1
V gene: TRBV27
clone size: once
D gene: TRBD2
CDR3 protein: CASSPLAGRKGDEQFF
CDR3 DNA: TGTGCCAGCAGTCCCTTAGCGGGGAGAAAGGGGGATGAGCAGTTCTTC

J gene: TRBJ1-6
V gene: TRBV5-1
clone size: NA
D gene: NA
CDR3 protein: CASSLVGDYNSPLHF
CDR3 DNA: TGCGCCAGCAGCTTGGTAGGGGACTATAATTCACCCCTCCACTTT

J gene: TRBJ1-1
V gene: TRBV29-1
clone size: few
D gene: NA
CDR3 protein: CSVLAVEAFF
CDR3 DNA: TGCAGCGTTCTTGCAGTTGAAGCTTTCTTT

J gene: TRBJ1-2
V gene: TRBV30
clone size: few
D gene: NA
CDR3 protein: CAWSVTSGDGYTF
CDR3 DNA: TGTGCCTGGAGTGTAACGTCAGGTGACGGCTACACCTTC

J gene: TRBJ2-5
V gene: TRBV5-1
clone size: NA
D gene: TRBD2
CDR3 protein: CASSLEPRREETQYF
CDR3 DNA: TGCGCCAGCAGCTTGGAACCCCGGCGGGAGGAGACCCAGTACTTC

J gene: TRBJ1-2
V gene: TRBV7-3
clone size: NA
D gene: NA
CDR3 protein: CASSPTGIYGYTF
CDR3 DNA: TGTGCCAGCAGCCCCACAGGGATATATGGCTACACCTTC

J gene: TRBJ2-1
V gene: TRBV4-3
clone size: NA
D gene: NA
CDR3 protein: CASRLGADSYNEQFF
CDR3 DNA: TGCGCCAGCCGGTTGGGCGCCGACTCCTACAATGAGCAGTTCTTC

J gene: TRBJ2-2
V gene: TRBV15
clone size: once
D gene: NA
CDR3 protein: CATSRDRFAIGELFF
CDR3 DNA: TGTGCCACCAGCAGAGACAGATTCGCGATCGGGGAGCTGTTTTTT

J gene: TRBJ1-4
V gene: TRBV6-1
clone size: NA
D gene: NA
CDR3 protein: CASSDGRVSEKLFF
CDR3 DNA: TGTGCCAGCAGTGACGGCAGGGTTAGTGAAAAACTGTTTTTT

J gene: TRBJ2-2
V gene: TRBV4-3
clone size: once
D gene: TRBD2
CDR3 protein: CASSQMGLAGLNTGELFF
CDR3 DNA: TGCGCCAGCAGCCAGATGGGGTTAGCGGGACTGAACACCGGGGAGCTGTTTTTT

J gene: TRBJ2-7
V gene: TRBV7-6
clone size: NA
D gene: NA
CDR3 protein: CASSFGQTYEQYF
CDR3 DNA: TGTGCCAGCAGCTTCGGGCAGACCTACGAGCAGTACTTC

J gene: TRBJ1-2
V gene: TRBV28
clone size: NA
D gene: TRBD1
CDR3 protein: CASSSRPRGLDGYTF
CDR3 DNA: TGTGCCAGCAGCTCACGCCCCAGGGGGCTGGATGGCTACACCTTC

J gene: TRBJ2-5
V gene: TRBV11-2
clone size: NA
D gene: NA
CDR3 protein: CASSLSGEETQYF
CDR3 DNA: TGTGCCAGCAGCCTTAGCGGAGAAGAGACCCAGTACTTC

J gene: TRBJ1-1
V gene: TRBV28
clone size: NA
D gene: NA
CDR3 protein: CASSLDQTEAFF
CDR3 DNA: TGTGCCAGCAGTCTAGACCAAACTGAAGCTTTCTTT

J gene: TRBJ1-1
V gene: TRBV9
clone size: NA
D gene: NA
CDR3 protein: CASREQGYTEAFF
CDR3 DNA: TGTGCCAGCAGGGAACAGGGTTATACTGAAGCTTTCTTT

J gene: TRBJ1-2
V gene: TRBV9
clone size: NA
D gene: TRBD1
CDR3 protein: CASSVAVGVGGGGYTF
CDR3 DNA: TGTGCCAGCAGCGTAGCTGTGGGGGTTGGAGGGGGCGGCTACACCTTC

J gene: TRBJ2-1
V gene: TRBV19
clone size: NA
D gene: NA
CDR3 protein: CASSTPGGSGNNEQFF
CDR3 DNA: TGTGCCAGTAGTACCCCCGGGGGATCTGGAAACAATGAGCAGTTCTTC

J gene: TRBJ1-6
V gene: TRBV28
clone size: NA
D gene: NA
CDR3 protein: CASSFRTSSPLHF
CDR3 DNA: TGTGCCAGCAGTTTTAGGACGTCATCACCCCTCCACTTT

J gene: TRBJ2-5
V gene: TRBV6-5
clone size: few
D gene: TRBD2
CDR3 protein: CASSYGGGAVETQYF
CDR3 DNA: TGTGCCAGCAGTTACGGCGGGGGGGCCGTAGAGACCCAGTACTTC

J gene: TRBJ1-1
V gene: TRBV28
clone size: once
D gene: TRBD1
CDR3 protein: CASSKIPTGLNTEAFF
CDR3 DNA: TGTGCCAGCAGTAAAATTCCGACAGGGCTGAACACTGAAGCTTTCTTT

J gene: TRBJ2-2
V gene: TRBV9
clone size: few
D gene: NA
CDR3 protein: CASSVSEGGTHGELFF
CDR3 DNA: TGTGCCAGCAGCGTATCCGAGGGTGGTACTCACGGGGAGCTGTTTTTT

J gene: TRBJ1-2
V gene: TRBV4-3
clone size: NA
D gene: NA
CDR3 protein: CASSQDSGAGYYGYTF
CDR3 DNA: TGCGCCAGCAGCCAAGATTCGGGCGCCGGTTACTATGGCTACACCTTC